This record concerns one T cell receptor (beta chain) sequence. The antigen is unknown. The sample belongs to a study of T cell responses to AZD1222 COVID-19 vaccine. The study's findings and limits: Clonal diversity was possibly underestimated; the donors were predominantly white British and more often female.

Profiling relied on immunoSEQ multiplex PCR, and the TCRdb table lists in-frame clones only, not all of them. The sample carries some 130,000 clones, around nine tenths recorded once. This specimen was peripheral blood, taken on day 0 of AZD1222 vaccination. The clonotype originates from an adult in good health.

This CDR3 is CASSNRGSTGELFF. The CDR3 DNA reads TGTGCCAGCAGCAACAGGGGGTCTACCGGGGAGCTGTTTTTT. The chain couples TRBV25-1 to TRBJ2-2; 8 bases line up with TRBD1. The CDR3 is 14 amino acids. V shed 6 bases, J shed 5 bases, and the junction held 5 bases outside the gene matches. CDR1 and CDR2 from the germline V gene are MGHDK and SYGVNS.